This T cell receptor (beta chain) was sequenced for a study of neurological immune-mediated disorders. Study-level points and caveats: It was HTLV-1-associated myelopathy that showed the most TCR clonal expansion, while multiple sclerosis showed the least, falling below healthy controls. The study found no CDR3 amino acid sequences shared by expanded clones across subjects, suggesting private repertoires in all groups.

A few counts support this clonotype. Its antigen is currently unknown. This may be a read error: a much more frequent sequence differs by one nucleotide. Germline V gene data show CDR1 as DFQATT and CDR2 as SNEGSKA (reference sequence). V shed 6 bases, J shed 11 bases, and the junction held 13 bases outside the gene matches. CDR3 size: 15 residues. Time point: longitudinal time-point 2. 2 million PBMCs stored at -80 C were the source of the unsorted libraries. Each CDR3 protein gets one entry after TCRdb re-called the 5' RACE reads with MiXCR. The repertoire holds some 100,000 distinct CDR3 sequences, roughly an eighth seen once, with roughly 5% in the top ten.

The sequence came from a female donor with HTLV-1-associated myelopathy (HAM/TSP). The chain employs TRBV20-1 and TRBJ2-3, with 14 positions matching TRBD2. Material: PBMCs. The CDR3 DNA reads TGCAGTGCGCACGCGGGGACTAGCGGGGGCACTAAGCAGTATTTT. Protein: CSAHAGTSGGTKQYF.